Detailed here is one TCR beta chain. Its antigen is undetermined. Assay used: immunoSEQ multiplex PCR; TCRdb lists only in-frame clones, some missing. The data contain some 170,000 clones, more than 75% of them singletons. The data were obtained in a study of cytomegalovirus exposure and HLA in healthy donors. Findings and caveats of the study: Cytomegalovirus association was assigned to approximately 160 TCR beta chains.

V lost 11 bases, J lost 3 bases, and 10 bases stayed unmatched. The CDR3 loop spans 13 amino acids. Germline V gene lookup returns CDR1 WSHSY and CDR2 SAAADI. What was sequenced was PBMCs. The receptor was derived from a woman in her 30s in good health and CMV-seronegative. This chain links TRBV10-2 with TRBJ2-7; TRBD1 matches 7 bases. CDR3 protein: CACKTGDLYEQYF. The CDR3, as DNA: TGCGCCTGCAAAACAGGGGACCTCTACGAGCAGTACTTC.